This note documents a single TCR beta chain sequence. The length of the CDR3 is 12 residues. Germline V gene sequence: CDR1 MDHEN, CDR2 SYDVKM. Trimming took off 10 bases at V and 2 bases at J, with 11 bases between the two ends. The data originate from a study of blood T cell repertoires in COVID-19. On the study more broadly: COVID-19 samples from acute and convalescent phases originated in the United States, Italy and Spain. PBMCs, B-cell-depleted T cells, or T cells were the source of the cDNA or gDNA that made up the material.

How the authors handled the data: Counts of nucleated cells, estimated from reference gene primer amplification, were obtained. Sequenced by immunoSEQ multiplex PCR; TCRdb stores in-frame clones only, minus some. D and trimming were read from the DNA, whereas the V and J calls and clone size are those reported in that table. The profile shows approximately 98,000 clones, about four fifths of them singletons. The clonotype originates from a woman in her 70s with acute or convalescent COVID-19. Sequenced sample: peripheral blood. The chain is built from TRBV28 and TRBJ1-2, with TRBD1 as a possible D gene (6 bases). CDR3 sequence reads: CATVDRNYGYTF. For the CDR3, the DNA is TGTGCCACCGTGGACAGAAACTATGGCTACACCTTC.